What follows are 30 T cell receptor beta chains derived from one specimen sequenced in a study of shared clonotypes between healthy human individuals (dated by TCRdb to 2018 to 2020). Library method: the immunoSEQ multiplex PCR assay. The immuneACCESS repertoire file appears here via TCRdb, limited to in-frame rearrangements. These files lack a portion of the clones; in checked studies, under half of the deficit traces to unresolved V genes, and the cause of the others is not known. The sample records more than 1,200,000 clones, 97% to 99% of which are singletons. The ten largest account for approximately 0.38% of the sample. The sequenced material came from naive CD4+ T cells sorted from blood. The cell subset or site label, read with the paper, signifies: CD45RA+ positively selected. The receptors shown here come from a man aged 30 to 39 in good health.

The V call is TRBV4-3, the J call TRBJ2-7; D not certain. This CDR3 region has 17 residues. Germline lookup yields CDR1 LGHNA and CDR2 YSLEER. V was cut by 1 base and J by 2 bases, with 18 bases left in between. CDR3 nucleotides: TGCGCCAGCAGCCAAGGTACGTACGGAGTCTCCGCCTACGAGCAGTACTTC. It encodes CASSQGTYGVSAYEQYF.

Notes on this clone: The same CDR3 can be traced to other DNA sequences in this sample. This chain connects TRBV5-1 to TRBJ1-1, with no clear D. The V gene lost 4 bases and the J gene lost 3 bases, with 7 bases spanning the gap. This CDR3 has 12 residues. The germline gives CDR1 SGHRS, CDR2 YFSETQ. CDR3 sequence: CASSLRDTEAFF. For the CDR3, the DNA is TGCGCCAGCAGCCTAAGAGACACTGAAGCTTTCTTT.

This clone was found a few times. The CDR3 region is CASSLGAGWSPGELFF. The CDR3 region has the DNA TGCGCCAGCAGCTTGGGGGCAGGGTGGAGTCCCGGGGAGCTGTTTTTT. The chain employs TRBV5-1 and TRBJ2-2; D may be TRBD1 (5 bases). The germline CDR1 and CDR2 sequences are SGHRS and YFSETQ. With 0 bases removed from V and 6 bases from J, the gap between germline ends came to 15 bases. The CDR3 is made up of 16 amino acids.

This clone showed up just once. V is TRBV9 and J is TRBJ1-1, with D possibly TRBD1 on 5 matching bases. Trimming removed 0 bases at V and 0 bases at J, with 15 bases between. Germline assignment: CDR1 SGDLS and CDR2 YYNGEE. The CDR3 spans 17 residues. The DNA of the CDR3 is TGTGCCAGCAGCGTAGACCCGACGGGGGGATTGAACACTGAAGCTTTCTTT. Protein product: CASSVDPTGGLNTEAFF. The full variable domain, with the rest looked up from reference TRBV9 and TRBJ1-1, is DSGVTQTPKHLITATGQRVTLRCSPRSGDLSVYWYQQSLDQGLQFLIQYYNGEERAKGNILERFSAQQFPDLHSELNLSSLELGDSALYFCASSVDPTGGLNTEAFFGQGTRLTVV.

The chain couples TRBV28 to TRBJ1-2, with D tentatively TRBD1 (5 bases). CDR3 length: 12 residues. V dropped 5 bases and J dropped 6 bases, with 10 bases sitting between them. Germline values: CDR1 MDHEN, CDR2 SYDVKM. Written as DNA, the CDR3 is TGTGCCAGCAGTAGCAGGGCTGATGGCTACACCTTC. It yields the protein CASSSRADGYTF.

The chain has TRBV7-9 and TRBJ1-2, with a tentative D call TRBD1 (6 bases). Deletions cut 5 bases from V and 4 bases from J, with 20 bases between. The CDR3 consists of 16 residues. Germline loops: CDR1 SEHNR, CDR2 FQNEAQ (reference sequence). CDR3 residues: CASSATGTTIFYGYTF. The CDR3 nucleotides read TGTGCCAGCAGCGCAACCGGGACAACCATTTTCTATGGCTACACCTTC.

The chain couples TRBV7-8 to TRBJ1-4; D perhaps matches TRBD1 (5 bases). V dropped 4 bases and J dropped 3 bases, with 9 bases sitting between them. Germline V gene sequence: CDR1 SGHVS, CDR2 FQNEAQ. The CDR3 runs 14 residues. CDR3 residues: CASSYGAPNEKLFF. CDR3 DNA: TGTGCCAGCAGCTATGGGGCCCCTAATGAAAAACTGTTTTTT.

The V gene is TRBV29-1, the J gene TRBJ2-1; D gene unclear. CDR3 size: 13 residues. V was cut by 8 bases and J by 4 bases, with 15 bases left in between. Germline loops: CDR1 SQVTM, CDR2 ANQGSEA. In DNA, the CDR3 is TGCAGCCCTCACTCCTTAGGGTACAATGAGCAGTTCTTC. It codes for CSPHSLGYNEQFF.

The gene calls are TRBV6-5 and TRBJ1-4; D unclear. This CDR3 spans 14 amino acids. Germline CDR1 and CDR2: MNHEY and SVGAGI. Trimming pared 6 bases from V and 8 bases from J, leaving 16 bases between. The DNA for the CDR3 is TGTGCCAGCAGGAAACTCGGGCCGGGGGAAAAACTGTTTTTT. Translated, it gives CASRKLGPGEKLFF.

In DNA form, the CDR3 reads TGTGCCAGCAGCCAAGATCTTCGAGGGAGGGCGAACACCGGGGAGCTGTTTTTT. This gives the protein CASSQDLRGRANTGELFF. The chain combines TRBV4-2 with TRBJ2-2; 7 nucleotides align to TRBD2. The CDR3 runs 18 residues. The V and J ends lost 0 bases and 0 bases, in that order; junction bases with no gene match: 7. The germline V gene encodes CDR1 LGHNA and CDR2 YNFKEQ.

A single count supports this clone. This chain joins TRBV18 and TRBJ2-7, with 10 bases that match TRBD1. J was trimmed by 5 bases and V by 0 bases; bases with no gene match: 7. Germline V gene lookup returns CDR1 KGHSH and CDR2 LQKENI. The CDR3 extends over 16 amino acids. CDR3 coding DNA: TGTGCCAGCTCACCACCGTTGGGACAGGGGCCCCACGAGCAGTACTTC. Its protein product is CASSPPLGQGPHEQYF. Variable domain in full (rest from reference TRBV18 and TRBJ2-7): NAGVMQNPRHLVRRRGQEARLRCSPMKGHSHVYWYRQLPEEGLKFMVYLQKENIIDESGMPKERFSAEFPKEGPSILRIQQVVRGDSAAYFCASSPPLGQGPHEQYFGPGTRLTVT.

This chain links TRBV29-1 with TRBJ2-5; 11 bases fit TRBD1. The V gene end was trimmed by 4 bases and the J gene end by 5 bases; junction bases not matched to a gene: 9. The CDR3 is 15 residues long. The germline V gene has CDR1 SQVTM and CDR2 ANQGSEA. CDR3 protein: CSVVRTGGTRETQYF. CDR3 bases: TGCAGCGTTGTTCGGACAGGGGGCACGAGGGAGACCCAGTACTTC. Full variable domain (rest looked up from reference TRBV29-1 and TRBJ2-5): SAVISQKPSRDICQRGTSLTIQCQVDSQVTMMFWYRQQPGQSLTLIATANQGSEATYESGFVIDKFPISRPNLTFSTLTVSNMSPEDSSIYLCSVVRTGGTRETQYFGPGTRLLVL.

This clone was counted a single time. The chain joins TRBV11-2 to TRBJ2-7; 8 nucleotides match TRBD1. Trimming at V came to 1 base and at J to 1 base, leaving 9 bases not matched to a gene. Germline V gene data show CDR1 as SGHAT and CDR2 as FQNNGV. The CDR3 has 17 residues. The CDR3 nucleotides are TGTGCCAGCAGCTTAGGAGACAGGGGACAAGCGTCCTACGAGCAGTACTTC. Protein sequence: CASSLGDRGQASYEQYF.

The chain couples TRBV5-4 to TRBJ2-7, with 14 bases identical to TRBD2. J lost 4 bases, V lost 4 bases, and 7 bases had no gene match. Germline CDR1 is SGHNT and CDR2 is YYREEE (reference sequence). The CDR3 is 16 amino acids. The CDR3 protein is CASSEPGLAGAYEQYF. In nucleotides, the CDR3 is TGTGCCAGCAGCGAACCGGGACTAGCGGGAGCTTACGAGCAGTACTTC.

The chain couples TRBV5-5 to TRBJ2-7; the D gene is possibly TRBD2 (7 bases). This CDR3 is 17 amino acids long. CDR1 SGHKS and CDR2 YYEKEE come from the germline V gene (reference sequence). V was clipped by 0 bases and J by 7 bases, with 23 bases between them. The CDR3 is CASSLALISGGKGEQYF. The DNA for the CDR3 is TGTGCCAGCAGCTTGGCCTTGATATCGGGGGGCAAGGGTGAGCAGTACTTC.

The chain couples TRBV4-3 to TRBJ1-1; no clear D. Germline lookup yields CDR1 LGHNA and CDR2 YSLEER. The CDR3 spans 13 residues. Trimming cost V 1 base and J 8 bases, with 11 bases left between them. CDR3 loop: CASSQGSWAEAFF. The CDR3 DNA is TGCGCCAGCAGCCAAGGATCCTGGGCCGAAGCTTTCTTT.

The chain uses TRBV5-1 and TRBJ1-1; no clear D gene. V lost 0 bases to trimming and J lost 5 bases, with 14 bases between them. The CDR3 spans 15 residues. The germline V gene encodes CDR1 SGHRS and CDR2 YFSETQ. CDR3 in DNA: TGCGCCAGCAGCTTGGGTCTGGGAGCGGGAACTGAAGCTTTCTTT. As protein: CASSLGLGAGTEAFF.

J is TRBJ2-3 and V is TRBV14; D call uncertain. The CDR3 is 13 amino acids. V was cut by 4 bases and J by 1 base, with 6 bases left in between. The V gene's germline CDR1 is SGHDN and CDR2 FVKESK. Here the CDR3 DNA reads TGTGCCAGCAGCCCACCTGGCACAGATACGCAGTATTTT. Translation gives CASSPPGTDTQYF. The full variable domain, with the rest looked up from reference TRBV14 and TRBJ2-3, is EAGVTQFPSHSVIEKGQTVTLRCDPISGHDNLYWYRRVMGKEIKFLLHFVKESKQDESGMPNNRFLAERTGGTYSTLKVQPAELEDSGVYFCASSPPGTDTQYFGPGTRLTVL.

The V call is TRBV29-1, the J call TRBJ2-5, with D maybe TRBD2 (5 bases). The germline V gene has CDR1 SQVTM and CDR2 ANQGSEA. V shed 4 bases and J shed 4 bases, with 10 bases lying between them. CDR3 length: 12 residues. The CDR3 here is CSVVEGRETQYF. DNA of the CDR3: TGCAGCGTTGTAGAGGGTCGAGAGACCCAGTACTTC.

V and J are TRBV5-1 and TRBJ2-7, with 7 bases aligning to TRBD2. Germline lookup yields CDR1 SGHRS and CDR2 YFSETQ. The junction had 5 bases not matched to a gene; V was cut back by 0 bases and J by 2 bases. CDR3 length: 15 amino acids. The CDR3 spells CASSLELADTYEQYF. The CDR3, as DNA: TGCGCCAGCAGCTTGGAGCTAGCGGATACCTACGAGCAGTACTTC.

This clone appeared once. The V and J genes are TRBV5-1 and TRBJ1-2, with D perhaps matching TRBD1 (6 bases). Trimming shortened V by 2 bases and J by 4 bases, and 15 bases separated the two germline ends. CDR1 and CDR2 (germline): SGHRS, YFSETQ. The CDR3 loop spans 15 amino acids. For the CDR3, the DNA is TGCGCCAGCAGCTTCGCGACAGGAACGGGCTATGGCTACACCTTC. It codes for CASSFATGTGYGYTF. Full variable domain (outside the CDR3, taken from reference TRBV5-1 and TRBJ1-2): KAGVTQTPRYLIKTRGQQVTLSCSPISGHRSVSWYQQTPGQGLQFLFEYFSETQRNKGNFPGRFSGRQFSNSRSEMNVSTLELGDSALYLCASSFATGTGYGYTFGSGTRLTVV.

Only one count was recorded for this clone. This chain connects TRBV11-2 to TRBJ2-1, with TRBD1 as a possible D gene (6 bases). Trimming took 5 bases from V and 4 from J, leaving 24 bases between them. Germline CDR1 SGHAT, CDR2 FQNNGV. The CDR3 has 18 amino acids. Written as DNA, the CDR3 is TGTGCCAGCAGCCTAGGATCGCCCCGACAGGAGTATTACAATGAGCAGTTCTTC. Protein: CASSLGSPRQEYYNEQFF.

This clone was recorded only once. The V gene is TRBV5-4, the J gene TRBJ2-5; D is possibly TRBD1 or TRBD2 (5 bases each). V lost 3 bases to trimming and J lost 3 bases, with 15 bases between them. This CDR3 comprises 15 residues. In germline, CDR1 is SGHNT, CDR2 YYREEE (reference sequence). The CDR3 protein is CASSSAPGREETQYF. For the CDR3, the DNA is TGTGCCAGCAGCTCTGCCCCGGGACGGGAAGAGACCCAGTACTTC.

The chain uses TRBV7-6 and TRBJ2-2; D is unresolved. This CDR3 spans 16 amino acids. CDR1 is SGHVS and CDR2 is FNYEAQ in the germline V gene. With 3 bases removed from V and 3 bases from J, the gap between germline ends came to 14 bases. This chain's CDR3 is CASSFSLWSDTGELFF. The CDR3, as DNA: TGTGCCAGCAGCTTTTCCTTGTGGAGCGACACCGGGGAGCTGTTTTTT.

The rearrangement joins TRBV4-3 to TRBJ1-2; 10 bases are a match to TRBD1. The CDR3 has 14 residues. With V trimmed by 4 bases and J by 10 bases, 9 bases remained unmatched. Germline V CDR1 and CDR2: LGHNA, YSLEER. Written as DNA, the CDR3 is TGCGCCAGCAGCCGTGACAGGGGGCGAGATGTCTACACCTTC. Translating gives CASSRDRGRDVYTF.

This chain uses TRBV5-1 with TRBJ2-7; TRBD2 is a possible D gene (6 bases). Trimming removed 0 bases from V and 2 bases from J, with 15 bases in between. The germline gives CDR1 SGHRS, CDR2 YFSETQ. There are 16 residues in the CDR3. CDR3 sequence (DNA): TGCGCCAGCAGCTTGGCCGTTCGCGGGACCGCCTACGAGCAGTACTTC. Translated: CASSLAVRGTAYEQYF.

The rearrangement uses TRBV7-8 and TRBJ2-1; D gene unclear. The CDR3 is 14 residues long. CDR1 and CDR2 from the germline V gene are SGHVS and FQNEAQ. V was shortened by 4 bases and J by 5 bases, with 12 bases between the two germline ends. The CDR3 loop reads CASSSPPGHNEQFF. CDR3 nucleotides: TGTGCCAGCAGCTCCCCCCCAGGTCACAATGAGCAGTTCTTC. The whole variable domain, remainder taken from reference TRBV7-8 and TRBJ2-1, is GAGVSQSPRYKVAKRGQDVALRCDPISGHVSLFWYQQALGQGPEFLTYFQNEAQLDKSGLPSDRFFAERPEGSVSTLKIQRTQQEDSAVYLCASSSPPGHNEQFFGPGTRLTVL.

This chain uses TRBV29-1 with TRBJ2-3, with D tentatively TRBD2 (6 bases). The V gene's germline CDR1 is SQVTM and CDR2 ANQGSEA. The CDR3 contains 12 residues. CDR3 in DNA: TGCAGTGGGGCGGGAACCACAGATACGCAGTATTTT. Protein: CSGAGTTDTQYF.

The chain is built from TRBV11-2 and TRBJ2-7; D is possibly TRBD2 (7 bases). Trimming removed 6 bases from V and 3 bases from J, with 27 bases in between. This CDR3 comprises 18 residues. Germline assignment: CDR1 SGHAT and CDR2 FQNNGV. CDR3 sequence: CASSQRGGLLEVLYEQYF. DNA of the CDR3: TGTGCCAGCAGTCAAAGGGGGGGCCTGCTGGAAGTACTCTACGAGCAGTACTTC. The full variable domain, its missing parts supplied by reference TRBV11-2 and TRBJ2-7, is EAGVAQSPRYKIIEKRQSVAFWCNPISGHATLYWYQQILGQGPKLLIQFQNNGVVDDSQLPKDRFSAERLKGVDSTLKIQPAKLEDSAVYLCASSQRGGLLEVLYEQYFGPGTRLTVT.

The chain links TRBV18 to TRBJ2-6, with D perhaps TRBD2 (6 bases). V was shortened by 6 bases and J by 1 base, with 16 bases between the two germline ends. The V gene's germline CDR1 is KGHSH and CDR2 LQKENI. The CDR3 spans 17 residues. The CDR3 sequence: CASSPSGSASGANVLTF. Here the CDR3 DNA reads TGTGCCAGCTCCCCCAGCGGGTCCGCATCTGGGGCCAACGTCCTGACTTTC.